The subject of this entry is one TCR beta chain. Its antigen is unknown. Base qualities are not at hand, and no much larger clone is one base apart. The donors were healthy, HIV-negative adults who had no recently reported acute infections or vaccinations. Every donor was a Caucasian adult residing in Nashville, Tennessee, USA. Magnetic negative selection was used to enrich CD4+ T cells, after which naive cells were positively selected on CD45RA and the negative fraction became the memory subset. After blood collection by leukapheresis, PBMCs were isolated using Ficoll-Histopaque density gradient centrifugation and then cryopreserved in the vapor phase of liquid nitrogen. Purity and quantity of every magnetically sorted T cell population were checked by analytical flow cytometry. Genomic DNA was isolated from each sorted fraction and quantified by UV absorbance on a Nanodrop 2000c. TCR CDR3 regions were amplified from genomic DNA by multiplex PCR using the deep immunoSEQ assay. Genomic DNA extracted from each cell subset was distributed evenly over all wells of several immunoSEQ 96-well plates, and each plate served as one replicate. Each replicate PCR for sorted subsets received roughly 0.2 ug genomic DNA, equal to about 30,000 T cell genomes. Purified libraries were quantified with a Qubit 3.0 fluorometer, sized on a Bioanalyzer 2100, and re-quantified with the KAPA Library Quantification kit. A separate single-read 150-cycle Illumina NextSeq 550 flow cell was used to sequence each immunoSEQ 96-well plate. In the source study's methods: Because only junctional sequences without quality scores were contained in the immunoSEQ output, filtering matching that applied to full-length reads could not be performed. To assign V/J genes and CDR3, sequences were annotated against IMGT germline references using PyIR, a Python wrapper for IgBLAST v1.9. Reads were filtered out if the reads had weak V/J assignments (E-value above 1e-6), no CDR3, stop codons, out-of-frame junctions, or ambiguous translated residues. V3J clonotypes were defined as sequences sharing an identical inferred V gene, J gene, and CDR3 amino acid sequence. To compute the percentage overlap between repertoires, the number of shared unique clonotypes was divided by the size of the smaller repertoire. Repertoire richness was assessed with RTK rarefaction, the Chao1 estimator, and Recon v2.1 estimates of unobserved clonotypes. Generation probabilities for all TCRbeta clonotypes obtained by the gDNA method from a handful of donors were computed using OLGA. TCRdb re-hosts the immuneACCESS table, in-frame sequences only. Its copies lack some clones; in the studies checked, an unresolved V gene accounts for under half of them, and the cause for the rest is not known. Clone size and the V and J calls come from that table; the DNA yielded D and trimming. The sample records around 700,000 clones, approximately 75% of which are singletons. The ten largest account for 1.5% to 2% of the sample.

These data come from a study of shared clonotypes between healthy human individuals (dated by TCRdb to 2020 to 2022). In terms of the full investigation: The cohort included three men and two women between 18 and 49 years of age. Each donor's leukapheresis produced roughly between roughly 0.85 and 10 billion PBMCs. To estimate repertoire size and how much clonotype sharing occurs between individuals, the study deeply sequenced the blood TCR repertoires of a handful of healthy adults. Per donor, three plates each were used for CD4 naive and CD4 memory, two for CD8 naive, and one for CD8 memory. Different laboratories and diverse techniques were used to prepare libraries and sequence TCR repertoires, to increase sequencing depth and limit assay-specific biases. The paper as a whole reports these results and caveats: The genetic and exposure-history diversity represented was limited by the small number of donors. Based on pairwise subsampling, the degree of clonotype sharing among donors was expected to be affected by sequencing depth. Higher generation probabilities were observed for clonotypes shared by all four sorted-subset donors than for non-shared clonotypes. Sharing across a few donors was observed for 5% to 6.5% of naive CD4, over 3% of naive CD8, 2% to 2.5% of memory CD4, and roughly 0.4% of memory CD8 clonotypes. Estimated clonotype richness was generally larger for naive than for memory subsets. Rarefaction of sorted-subset datasets indicated incomplete sequencing despite the large sequencing depth. Sampling was restricted to blood, and TCR repertoires in tissues likely differ from the TCR repertoires found in blood.

The CDR3 sequence holds 13 residues, the cysteine and phenylalanine included. Only the CDR3 part of the read is kept: 39 bases, read in frame from the first base. V is cut back by 7 bases and J by 7 bases, with 7 bases in the junction unmatched. Based on the germline V gene, the CDR1 and CDR2 sequences are MNHNS and SASEGT. The TCR comes from a woman younger than 45 in good health. Source material: memory CD4+ T cells sorted from blood. According to the study, the label for this sample's cell subset or site signals: CD45RA-negative fraction. The chain employs TRBV6-1 and TRBJ1-5, and 7 junctional nucleotides match TRBD1. CDR3 protein: CASNPTGAQPQHF. The nucleotide sequence reads as follows: TGTGCCAGCAACCCCACAGGGGCCCAGCCCCAGCATTTT.